This T cell receptor beta chain was recovered during a study of blood T cell repertoires in COVID-19. Background on the study: From the United States, Italy and Spain came samples of acute and convalescent COVID-19. The cDNA or gDNA used as material had been derived from T cells, B-cell-depleted T cells, or PBMCs.

Germline V gene data show CDR1 as MGHDK and CDR2 as SYGVNS. CDR3 size: 12 residues. Losses at the gene ends were 2 bases for V and 11 bases for J; bases not matched to a gene: 5. Original analysis: Reference gene primer amplification gave estimated nucleated cell counts. Some clones are missing from TCRdb's copy, which holds only in-frame ones; the method was immunoSEQ multiplex PCR. For V, J and clone size, that table is used; D and trimming come from the DNA. The data hold a few hundred thousand clones, with about 89% observed a single time. The cohort comprised adults aged about 18 to 100 years residing in about 25 US areas.

This receptor was obtained from a human donor in a cohort exposed to, infected with or recovered from COVID-19 (not recorded which). The donor label of this sample is uncertain. The chain is built from TRBV25-1 and TRBJ1-1; 7 positions agree with TRBD1. Sequenced sample: PBMCs or T cells enriched from blood (not recorded which). In nucleotides, the CDR3 is TGTGCCAGCAGTGAAGGTACAGGGGTCGCTTTCTTT. Amino acid sequence: CASSEGTGVAFF. The variable domain in full, with the rest retrieved from reference TRBV25-1 and TRBJ1-1, is EADIYQTPRYLVIGTGKKITLECSQTMGHDKMYWYQQDPGMELHLIHYSYGVNSTEKGDLSSESTVSRIRTEHFPLTLESARPSHTSQYLCASSEGTGVAFFGQGTRLTVV.